This is a list of T cell receptor beta chains from one sample in a study of human T cells and chemical hapten exposure. TCRdb reanalysed the RACE reads using MiXCR and keeps one entry per CDR3 protein. The top ten clones hold 14% to 15% of a sample with some 45,000 distinct CDR3 sequences, 8.5% to 10% of them seen once. Sample: whole blood, taken in connection with sensitization to the hapten diphenylcyclopropenone (DPC). Source of these receptors: a woman between 40 and 55 years old with alopecia areata. Some clones in this sample may be carry-over from other donors' samples. The CDR3 runs from the conserved cysteine through the conserved F or W. D genes are given only for firm matches. Only some rows state a clone size, as once, few, many or a class for expanded clones.

TRBJ1-6 TRBD1 TRBV11-2 many TGTGCCAGCAGCTCGTGGGACAGGAATTCACCCCTCCACTTT CASSSWDRNSPLHF
TRBJ1-3 TRBD1 TRBV3-1 many TGTGCCAGCAGCCCCGGGAAGGGGGCAGCGGGAAACACCATATATTTT CASSPGKGAAGNTIYF
TRBJ2-3 TRBD2 TRBV7-2 many TGTGCCAGCAGCCCCGGGACTAGCGGGGGCACGGGAGATACGCAGTATTTT CASSPGTSGGTGDTQYF
TRBJ2-3 . TRBV12-3/TRBV12-4 many TGTGCCAGCAGCCTGGGACGGAAGAAGACGCAGTATTTT CASSLGRKKTQYF
TRBJ1-5 . TRBV7-9 many TGTGCCAGCAGCTTAACAGGGACCGGTGGCAATCAGCCCCAGCATTTT CASSLTGTGGNQPQHF
TRBJ2-7 . TRBV5-1 few TGCGCCAGCAGCCATAGCGGACCCACCTACGAGCAGTACTTC CASSHSGPTYEQYF
TRBJ1-4 TRBD1 TRBV4-1 . TGCGCCAGCAGCCAAGAAGATCCGGGGACAGGGGGTGAAAAACTGTTTTTT CASSQEDPGTGGEKLFF
TRBJ2-6 . TRBV4-3 many TGCGCCAGCAGCCACGCTGGCACTGGGGCCAACGTCCTGACTTTC CASSHAGTGANVLTF
TRBJ2-7 TRBD1 TRBV7-2 . TGTGCCAGCAGCGTAAACAGGGGAAGGGCCTACGAGCAGTACTTC CASSVNRGRAYEQYF
TRBJ2-4 TRBD1 TRBV28 few TGTGCCAGCAGAACTTTTAGGGACAGTAAAAACATTCAGTACTTC CASRTFRDSKNIQYF
TRBJ1-2 . TRBV29-1 many TGCAGCGTAGACGACAGCAACTATGGCTACACCTTC CSVDDSNYGYTF
TRBJ1-2 TRBD1 TRBV29-1 many TGCAGCGCGGGACAGGAGACTAACTATGGCTACACCTTC CSAGQETNYGYTF
TRBJ1-2 . TRBV7-9 many TGTGCCAGCAGCGGCACAGGGTATACCTATGGCTACACCTTC CASSGTGYTYGYTF
TRBJ2-3 . TRBV2 . TGTGCCAGCAACCTGGGCCTGCTCACAGATACGCAGTATTTT CASNLGLLTDTQYF
TRBJ1-5 . TRBV6-2/TRBV6-3 many TGTGCCACCGGGTGGGAGAGGAGCAATCAGCCCCAGCATTTT CATGWERSNQPQHF
TRBJ2-5 . TRBV12-3/TRBV12-4 . TGTGCCAGCAGTTTACGGGAAATGGAGACCCAGTACTTC CASSLREMETQYF
TRBJ2-3 . TRBV5-1 many TGCGCCAGCAGCTTGGACGGGGCCGGGGATACGCAGTATTTT CASSLDGAGDTQYF
TRBJ1-5 . TRBV18 many TGTGCCAGCTCAACGAGCTCTACCCCCCACTATCAGCCCCAGCATTTT CASSTSSTPHYQPQHF
TRBJ1-1 . TRBV29-1 many TGCAGCGTTGCCGGACCGTTGAACACTGAAGCTTTCTTT CSVAGPLNTEAFF
TRBJ2-7 . TRBV6-2/TRBV6-3 many TGTGCCAGCAGTTACGGGTCTAAAGAGCAGTACTTC CASSYGSKEQYF
TRBJ2-5 TRBD1 TRBV7-2 . TGTGCCAGCAGCTCACCGGACAGGGGAGAGACCCAGTACTTC CASSSPDRGETQYF
TRBJ2-5 TRBD1 TRBV9 many TGTGCCAGCAGCGTGTTGACAGGGGATTCGGGAGAGACCCAGTACTTC CASSVLTGDSGETQYF
TRBJ1-6 . TRBV7-9 many TGTGCCAGCAGCCCCCGAAGCTCCTATAATTCACCCCTCCACTTT CASSPRSSYNSPLHF
TRBJ1-6 . TRBV6-5 few TGTGCCAGCAGTCCTCAAGTCAGGGACTATTATAATTCACCCCTCCACTTT CASSPQVRDYYNSPLHF
TRBJ1-2 . TRBV5-6 many TGTGCCAGCAGCGGTACGGGGTCGAGCTATGGCTACACCTTC CASSGTGSSYGYTF
TRBJ1-1 . TRBV2 many TGTGCCAGCAGTGTGAGGGGAGGGGACACTGAAGCTTTCTTT CASSVRGGDTEAFF
TRBJ2-2 TRBD1 TRBV10-2 many TGCGCCAGCAGCCGGACAGGCGGGGAGCTGTTTTTT CASSRTGGELFF
TRBJ2-6 . TRBV3-1 . TGTGCCAGCAGCCTACGCGGGACCTTCTCTGGGGCCAACGTCCTGACTTTC CASSLRGTFSGANVLTF
TRBJ1-1 . TRBV11-2 . TGTGCCAGCAGCGCGCGGACGGTGGCGAGCACTGAAGCTTTCTTT CASSARTVASTEAFF
TRBJ1-6 . TRBV9 . TGTGCCAGCAGTTCCGGACGAAGTAACCCATCACCCCTCCACTTT CASSSGRSNPSPLHF
TRBJ2-3 . TRBV7-9 few TGTGCCAGCAGCTTAGGCAGTACCAGCACAGATACGCAGTATTTT CASSLGSTSTDTQYF
TRBJ2-5 TRBD1 TRBV6-1 . TGTGCCAGCAGTGCGACAGGGGTGGAGACCCAGTACTTC CASSATGVETQYF
TRBJ1-1 . TRBV28 many TGTGCCAGCAGTTTCGGCGGAGCGAACACTGAAGCTTTCTTT CASSFGGANTEAFF
TRBJ2-7 . TRBV20-1 many TGCAGTGCTTCCCAACCCTTGGTAGCTGTCCACGAGCAGTACTTC CSASQPLVAVHEQYF
TRBJ2-7 . TRBV9 many TGTGCCAGCAGCTCCCGGGACGGTTCCTACGAGCAGTACTTC CASSSRDGSYEQYF
TRBJ2-5 . TRBV21-1 few TGTGCCAGCAGCAAGGGTCCGGGGGGTAACCAAGAGACCCAGTACTTC CASSKGPGGNQETQYF
TRBJ1-2 . TRBV30 few TGTGCCTGGAGAGACGTAAACGGTGGCTACACCTTC CAWRDVNGGYTF